The 9 T cell receptor beta chains presented below share a single source sample, sequenced in a study of blood T cells in healthy people across ages. Alongside a J-beta primer mix, a sample-barcoded 5' primer served in a second PCR lasting roughly 7 to 11 cycles. TCRdb used MiXCR to reprocess the 5' RACE reads, holding one entry per CDR3 protein. The sample has some 710,000 distinct CDR3 sequences, 20% to 25% seen once; the top ten hold 20% to 25%. Material: blood. These receptor sequences come from a man between 65 and 80 years old in good health.

The gene calls are TRBV5-5 and TRBJ2-4; TRBD1 matches at 7 bases. The CDR3 is 16 residues long. Germline V gene data show CDR1 as SGHKS and CDR2 as YYEKEE (reference sequence). J was trimmed by 0 bases and V by 4 bases; bases with no gene match: 7. CDR3 sequence: CASSRTGALAKNIQYF. CDR3 DNA sequence: TGTGCCAGCAGCCGCACAGGGGCACTAGCCAAAAACATTCAGTACTTC.

The chain combines TRBV7-8 with TRBJ2-1; 10 nucleotides match TRBD1. Germline lookup yields CDR1 SGHVS and CDR2 FQNEAQ. V lost 4 bases to trimming and J lost 10 bases; unmatched junction nucleotides: 19. The CDR3 has 18 amino acids. CDR3 DNA: TGTGCCAGCAGCTCGTCCCGGGACAGGGGCCTTGTTCCTTTCGAGCAGTTCTTC. It translates to CASSSSRDRGLVPFEQFF.

This clonotype turned up a few times. The genes are TRBV12-3 or TRBV12-4 and TRBJ2-1; unclear D gene. The DNA end is a closer match to TRBJ2-7, so the J assignment may be wrong. The CDR3 spans 13 residues. The CDR3 sequence is CASSSLLTAEQYV. CDR3 in DNA: TGTGCCAGCAGTTCCCTACTGACCGCCGAGCAGTACGTC.

In this sample, this clonotype turned up a few times. V is TRBV28 and J is TRBJ2-5; D not certain. The tail of the sequence fits TRBJ2-1 better, so the J call may be wrong. Germline CDR1 and CDR2: MDHEN and SYDVKM. This CDR3 has 11 amino acids. The CDR3 DNA reads TGTGCCAGCAGTTCTTGGGATGAGCAGTTCTTC. It is translated as CASSSWDEQFF.

The chain links TRBV11-2 to TRBJ1-4; D uncertain. V was cut by 5 bases and J by 4 bases, with 11 bases left in between. Germline loops: CDR1 SGHAT, CDR2 FQNNGV. The CDR3 length is 14 residues. CDR3 residues: CASSPYKGNEKLFF. The CDR3 DNA is TGTGCCAGCAGCCCCTACAAGGGTAATGAAAAACTGTTTTTT.

This chain links TRBV20-1 with TRBJ2-1; 13 nucleotides agree with TRBD2. The CDR3 totals 14 residues. V lost 3 bases and J lost 8; bases outside the gene matches: 4. In germline, CDR1 is DFQATT, CDR2 SNEGSKA (reference sequence). The CDR3 here is CSASGLAGADEQFF. The CDR3, as DNA: TGCAGTGCTAGCGGACTAGCGGGGGCGGATGAGCAGTTCTTC.

The rearrangement links TRBV4-1 to TRBJ1-1; TRBD1 matches 9 bases. The length of the CDR3 is 19 residues. Germline lookup yields CDR1 MGHRA and CDR2 YSYEKL. The V gene end was trimmed by 6 bases and the J gene end by 1 base; junction bases not matched to a gene: 18. For the CDR3, the DNA is TGCGCCAGCAGACAACCGGGACAGGGAGGCGGAGGGCCGAACACTGAAGCTTTCTTT. This translates into CASRQPGQGGGGPNTEAFF.

The V and J genes are TRBV6-5 and TRBJ2-1, with unresolved D. The CDR3 covers 13 residues. V lost 5 bases and J 3 bases, leaving 8 bases between the germline ends. Germline CDR1 is MNHEY and CDR2 is SVGAGI. The CDR3 DNA is TGTGCCAGCAGTAGTACAGACTACAATGAGCAGTTCTTC. It yields the protein CASSSTDYNEQFF.

The V and J genes are TRBV6-4 and TRBJ2-1, with D perhaps matching TRBD2 (5 bases). Germline CDR1 reads MRHNA; CDR2 reads SNTAGT. The CDR3 extends over 15 amino acids. Trimming removed 2 bases from V and 3 bases from J, with 11 bases in between. For the CDR3, the DNA is TGTGCCAGCAGTGACACGGACTCCTTCTACAATGAGCAGTTCTTC. Encoded protein: CASSDTDSFYNEQFF.